The clone carrying this T cell receptor beta chain has at least ten counts. One entry per CDR3 protein, called by TCRdb with MiXCR from the reads. The sample lists about 140,000 distinct CDR3 sequences, 5.5% to 8% occurring once. These data come from a study of T cell repertoires in cytomegalovirus infection. The V end was cut by 4 bases, the J end by 0 bases, with 21 bases between. Germline-derived CDR1 and CDR2 are MGHRA and YSYEKL. The CDR3 runs to 18 residues. Sequenced: PBMCs. V usage is TRBV4-1 and J usage is TRBJ1-2; no definite D call. The clonotype comes from a human donor in good health (CMV status not recorded). Some clones in this sample may be carry-over from other donors' samples. The CDR3 DNA follows: TGCGCCAGCAGCCCTACATCCTCCACCCGCGGATCTAACTATGGCTACACCTTC. Its translation: CASSPTSSTRGSNYGYTF.